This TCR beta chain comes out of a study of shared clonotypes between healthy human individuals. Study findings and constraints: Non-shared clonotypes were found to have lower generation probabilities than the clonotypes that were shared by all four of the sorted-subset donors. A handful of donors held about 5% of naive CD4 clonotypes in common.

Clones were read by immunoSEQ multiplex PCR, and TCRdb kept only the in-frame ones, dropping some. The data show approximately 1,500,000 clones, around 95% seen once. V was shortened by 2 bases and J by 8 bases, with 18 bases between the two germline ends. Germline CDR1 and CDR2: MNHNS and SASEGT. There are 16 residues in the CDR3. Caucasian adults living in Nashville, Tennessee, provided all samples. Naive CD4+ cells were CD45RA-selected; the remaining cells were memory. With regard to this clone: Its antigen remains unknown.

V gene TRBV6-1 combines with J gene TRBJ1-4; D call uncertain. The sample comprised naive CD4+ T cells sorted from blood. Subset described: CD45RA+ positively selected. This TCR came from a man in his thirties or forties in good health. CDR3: CASSESRRVTREKLFF. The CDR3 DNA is TGTGCCAGCAGTGAATCGAGGAGGGTGACGAGGGAAAAACTGTTTTTT.